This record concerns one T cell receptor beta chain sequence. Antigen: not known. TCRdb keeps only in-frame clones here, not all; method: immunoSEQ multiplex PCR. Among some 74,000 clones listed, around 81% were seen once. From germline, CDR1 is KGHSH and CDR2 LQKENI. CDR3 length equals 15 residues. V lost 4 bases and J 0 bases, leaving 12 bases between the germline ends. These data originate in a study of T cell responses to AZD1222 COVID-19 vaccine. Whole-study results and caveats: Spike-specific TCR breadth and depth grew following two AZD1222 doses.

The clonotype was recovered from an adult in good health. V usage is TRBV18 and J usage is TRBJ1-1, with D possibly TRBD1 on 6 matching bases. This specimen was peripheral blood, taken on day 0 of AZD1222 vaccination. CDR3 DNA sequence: TGTGCCAGCTCACGGGAACAGGGAATGAACACTGAAGCTTTCTTT. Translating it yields CASSREQGMNTEAFF.